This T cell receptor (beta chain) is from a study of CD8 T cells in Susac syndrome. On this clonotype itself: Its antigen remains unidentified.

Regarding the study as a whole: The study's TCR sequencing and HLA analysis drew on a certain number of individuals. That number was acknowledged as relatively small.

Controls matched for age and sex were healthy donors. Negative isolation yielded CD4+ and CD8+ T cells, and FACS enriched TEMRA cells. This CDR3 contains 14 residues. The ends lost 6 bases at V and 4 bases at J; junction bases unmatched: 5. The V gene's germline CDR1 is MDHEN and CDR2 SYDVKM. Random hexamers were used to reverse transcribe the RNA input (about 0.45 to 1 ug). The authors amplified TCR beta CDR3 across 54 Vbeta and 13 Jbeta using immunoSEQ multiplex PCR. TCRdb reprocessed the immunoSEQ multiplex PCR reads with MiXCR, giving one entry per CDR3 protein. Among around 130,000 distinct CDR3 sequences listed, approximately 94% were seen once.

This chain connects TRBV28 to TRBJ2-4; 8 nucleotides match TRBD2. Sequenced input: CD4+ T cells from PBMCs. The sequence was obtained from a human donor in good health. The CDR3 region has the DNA TGTGCCAGCAGCCCGGGGGGGGTTAAAAACATTCAGTACTTC. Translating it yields CASSPGGVKNIQYF.